The 10 T cell receptor beta chains below all came from one sample that was sequenced in a study of T cell responses to AZD1222 COVID-19 vaccine. Clones were sequenced by immunoSEQ multiplex PCR, and TCRdb holds only the in-frame ones, with some missing. The data contain about 120,000 clones, 90% of them seen just once; the ten biggest clones take up about 4.1%. The sequenced sample was peripheral blood, obtained on day 0 of MenACWY control vaccination. All receptors derive from an adult in good health.

This clone has a handful of counts. The genes are TRBV2 and TRBJ2-5; 8 bases are shared with TRBD2. This CDR3 has 14 residues. Germline V CDR1 and CDR2: SNHLY, FYNNEI. V trimming: 4 bases; J trimming: 5 bases; junction bases outside the gene matches: 6. The CDR3 DNA reads TGTGCCAGCAGTGTTTGGACTAGCTGGGAGACCCAGTACTTC. Its translation: CASSVWTSWETQYF.

V and J are TRBV5-6 and TRBJ2-7, with D perhaps TRBD1 or TRBD2 (5 bases each). Germline CDR1 and CDR2: SGHDT and YYEEEE. V was trimmed by 2 bases and J by 1 base, leaving 10 bases between them. The CDR3 is made up of 14 amino acids. The CDR3 DNA follows: TGTGCCAGCAGCTTTTTTGGGGGATCCTACGAGCAGTACGTC. It codes for CASSFFGGSYEQYV.

The chain couples TRBV9 to TRBJ1-1; TRBD1 agrees at 7 bases. The V and J ends lost 2 bases and 5 bases, in that order; junction bases with no gene match: 3. This CDR3 has 13 amino acids. CDR1 SGDLS and CDR2 YYNGEE come from the germline V gene. CDR3 bases: TGTGCCAGCAGCGTCTCAGGGGGTACTGAAGCTTTCTTT. This encodes CASSVSGGTEAFF. Drawing the rest from reference TRBV9 and TRBJ1-1, the complete variable domain is DSGVTQTPKHLITATGQRVTLRCSPRSGDLSVYWYQQSLDQGLQFLIQYYNGEERAKGNILERFSAQQFPDLHSELNLSSLELGDSALYFCASSVSGGTEAFFGQGTRLTVV.

V gene TRBV3-1 (or the pseudogene TRBV3-2) combines with J gene TRBJ2-5, with TRBD1 matching over 11 bases. The CDR3 is made up of 16 amino acids. Trimming took 4 bases from V and 5 from J; bases not matched to a gene: 9. CDR1 and CDR2 (germline): LGHDT, YNNKEL (reference sequence). The CDR3: CASSLRDRGFRETQYF. CDR3 DNA: TGTGCCAGCAGCCTAAGGGACAGGGGGTTTCGGGAGACCCAGTACTTC.

The rearrangement joins TRBV6-5 to TRBJ1-6; D gene unclear. There are 15 residues in the CDR3. The germline V and J ends were trimmed by 7 bases and 6 bases, with 16 bases remaining between them. Germline V gene sequence: CDR1 MNHEY, CDR2 SVGAGI. The CDR3 coding sequence is TGTGCCAGCATGGGTGTCGGACGGCCTAATTCACCCCTCCACTTT. This encodes CASMGVGRPNSPLHF.

This chain uses TRBV4-2 with TRBJ2-6; no reliable D call. The ends were cut back, 1 base at V and 0 bases at J, with 7 bases in the middle. CDR1 and CDR2 (germline): LGHNA, YNFKEQ. CDR3 size: 16 residues. The CDR3 region has the DNA TGTGCCAGCAGCCAAGTAGGAGCCTCTGGGGCCAACGTCCTGACTTTC. As protein: CASSQVGASGANVLTF.

The chain recombines TRBV5-1 with TRBJ2-1; 15 bases fit TRBD2. Germline V lookup: CDR1 SGHRS, CDR2 YFSETQ. CDR3 length: 17 residues. V shed 3 bases, J shed 4 bases, and the junction held 5 bases outside the gene matches. CDR3 region: CASSSGLAGGDYNEQFF. Written as DNA, the CDR3 is TGCGCCAGCAGCTCGGGACTAGCGGGAGGCGATTACAATGAGCAGTTCTTC.

This clone was seen a handful of times. The chain joins TRBV4-3 to TRBJ1-5; no firm D call. V was cut by 0 bases and J by 9 bases, with 9 bases left in between. Germline CDR1 is LGHNA and CDR2 is YSLEER. The CDR3 is made up of 13 amino acids. The CDR3 nucleotides are TGCGCCAGCAGCCAAGATGAGGGATTGCCCCAGCATTTT. Protein sequence: CASSQDEGLPQHF.

V is TRBV19 and J is TRBJ1-5, with D possibly being TRBD1 (6 bases). The germline V gene has CDR1 LNHDA and CDR2 SQIVND (reference sequence). V was pared by 3 bases and J by 2 bases, with 14 bases between. The CDR3 totals 16 residues. In DNA form, the CDR3 reads TGTGCCAGTAGTATGGGGGGCAGGGGTCGCAATCAGCCCCAGCATTTT. It codes for CASSMGGRGRNQPQHF.

The chain is built from TRBV5-1 and TRBJ2-1, with 7 bases matching TRBD1. The CDR3 has 15 amino acids. Germline V lookup: CDR1 SGHRS, CDR2 YFSETQ. The V gene end was trimmed by 1 base and the J gene end by 10 bases; junction bases not matched to a gene: 11. This CDR3 reads CASSLSSTGRWEQFF. CDR3 DNA: TGCGCCAGCAGCTTGAGTTCGACAGGGCGTTGGGAGCAGTTCTTC.